This T cell receptor beta chain was profiled in a study of cytomegalovirus exposure and HLA in healthy donors. Study conclusions and caveats: A further, later analysis showed that HLA-associated TCR beta chains (compared with equally common others) were more clonally expanded. An assumption of roughly uniform sequencing depth across donors underlay the presence/absence analyses. An ancestry cluster, one associated with Asian ancestry, reportedly showed fewer N-insertions than the approximately 670-donor mean in a later analysis.

As to this clone: What it binds is unknown.

A multiplex PCR was run with 60 Vbeta primers and 13 Jbeta primers. Generated by immunoSEQ multiplex PCR, the TCRdb table keeps only in-frame clones and is missing some. The sample has some 130,000 clones; 77% are singletons. With 6 bases removed from V and 6 bases from J, the gap between germline ends came to 14 bases. The CDR3 contains 13 residues. Germline CDR1 is MDHEN and CDR2 is SYDVKM. At collection, donors were nominally healthy, but unrecorded immune exposures were probable. This chain links TRBV28 with TRBJ1-2; D may be TRBD1 (5 bases). Sequencing was carried out using PBMCs. This clonotype was sampled from a male donor in good health and CMV-seropositive. Here the CDR3 reads CASSLQGFDGYTF. DNA of the CDR3: TGTGCCAGCAGCCTCCAGGGTTTTGATGGCTACACCTTC.